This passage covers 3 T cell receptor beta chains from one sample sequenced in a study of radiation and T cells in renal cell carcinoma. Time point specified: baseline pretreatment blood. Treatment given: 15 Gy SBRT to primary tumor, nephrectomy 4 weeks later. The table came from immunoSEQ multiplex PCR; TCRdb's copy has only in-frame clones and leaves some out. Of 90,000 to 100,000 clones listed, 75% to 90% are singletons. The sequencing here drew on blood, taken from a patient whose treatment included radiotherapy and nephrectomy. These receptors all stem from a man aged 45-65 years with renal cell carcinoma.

CDR3 protein: CASSRQTEAHEQYF. The CDR3 DNA reads as TGTGCCAGCAGCCGTCAAACGGAGGCCCACGAGCAGTACTTC. This chain connects TRBV11-2 to TRBJ2-7, with D tentatively TRBD2 (5 bases). Per the germline V gene, CDR1 is SGHAT and CDR2 is FQNNGV. V was pared by 5 bases and J by 5 bases, with 16 bases between. The CDR3 is 14 amino acids. Full variable domain (remainder filled in from reference TRBV11-2 and TRBJ2-7): EAGVAQSPRYKIIEKRQSVAFWCNPISGHATLYWYQQILGQGPKLLIQFQNNGVVDDSQLPKDRFSAERLKGVDSTLKIQPAKLEDSAVYLCASSRQTEAHEQYFGPGTRLTVT.

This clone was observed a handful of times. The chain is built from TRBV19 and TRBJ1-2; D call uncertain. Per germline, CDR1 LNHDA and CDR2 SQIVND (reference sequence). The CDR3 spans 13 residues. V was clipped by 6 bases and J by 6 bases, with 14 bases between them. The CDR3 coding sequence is TGTGCCAGTAGCATAACTACGGCCCATGGCTACACCTTC. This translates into CASSITTAHGYTF.

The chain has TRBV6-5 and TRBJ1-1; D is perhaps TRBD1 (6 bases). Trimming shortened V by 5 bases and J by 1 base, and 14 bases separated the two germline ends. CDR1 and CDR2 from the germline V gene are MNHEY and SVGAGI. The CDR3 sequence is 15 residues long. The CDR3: CASSPVGARNTEAFF. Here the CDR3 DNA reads TGTGCCAGCAGTCCCGTGGGGGCGAGGAACACTGAAGCTTTCTTT.